These 5 T cell receptor beta chains were all obtained from the same sample, sequenced in a study of early T cells in non-severe SARS-CoV-2 infection. TCRdb analysed the 5' RACE reads with MiXCR anew, one entry per CDR3 protein. The profile shows about 68,000 distinct CDR3 sequences, approximately 10% of them singletons. The sequencing sample was made of whole blood. The receptors shown here come from an adult who was a healthcare worker with PCR-confirmed SARS-CoV-2 infection or an uninfected control (not recorded which).

This clonotype was picked up many times. The chain links TRBV5-4 to TRBJ2-7; 8 bases fit TRBD2. The V and J ends lost 0 bases and 7 bases, in that order; junction bases with no gene match: 6. Germline CDR1 reads SGHNT; CDR2 reads YYREEE (reference sequence). The CDR3 has 14 amino acids. CDR3 loop: CASSLDSGSGEQYF. CDR3 DNA sequence: TGTGCCAGCAGCTTGGACAGCGGGAGCGGTGAGCAGTACTTC.

This clonotype was seen a few times. The gene calls are TRBV6-2 or TRBV6-3 and TRBJ2-3, with D perhaps matching TRBD2 (5 bases). V lost 7 bases and J lost 2, with 16 bases in between. The CDR3 sequence is 15 residues long. The germline gives CDR1 MNHEY, CDR2 SVGEGT. The CDR3: CASNARRLYTDTQYF. In nucleotides, the CDR3 is TGTGCCAGCAATGCTCGGAGGTTATACACAGATACGCAGTATTTT.

This clonotype appeared many times. The chain uses TRBV6-5 and TRBJ1-2; tentative D call: TRBD1 (5 bases). The CDR3 length is 13 residues. Germline CDR1 and CDR2: MNHEY and SVGAGI. Trimming removed 6 bases from V and 6 bases from J, with 14 bases in between. The CDR3 region has the DNA TGTGCCAGCAGCCCGGGGACCGGGAATGGCTACACCTTC. Amino acid sequence: CASSPGTGNGYTF.

This clonotype was recorded a few times. The chain is built from TRBV27 and TRBJ2-4, with a tentative D call TRBD2 (5 bases). The V and J ends lost 5 bases and 2 bases respectively, with 16 bases between them. Germline CDR1 and CDR2: MNHEY and SMNVEV (reference sequence). The CDR3 has 16 residues. The chain's CDR3 is CASSPILRATKNIQYF. CDR3 sequence (DNA): TGTGCCAGCAGTCCTATACTGAGGGCCACCAAAAACATTCAGTACTTC.

The chain combines TRBV9 with TRBJ2-7, with D uncertain. V was trimmed by 0 bases and J by 1 base, leaving 8 bases between them. The CDR3 runs to 14 residues. Germline lookup yields CDR1 SGDLS and CDR2 YYNGEE. The CDR3 here is CASSVDDLSYEQYF. CDR3 DNA: TGTGCCAGCAGCGTAGACGACTTATCCTACGAGCAGTACTTC. Variable domain in full (rest from reference TRBV9 and TRBJ2-7): DSGVTQTPKHLITATGQRVTLRCSPRSGDLSVYWYQQSLDQGLQFLIQYYNGEERAKGNILERFSAQQFPDLHSELNLSSLELGDSALYFCASSVDDLSYEQYFGPGTRLTVT.